This TCR beta chain stems from a study of vaccination and CD4 T cells after COVID-19. Background on the study: Two of the convalescents were Hispanic, and convalescents were six males and four females. Cells received overlapping spike peptides from SARS-CoV-2, HCoV-NL63, HCoV-OC43 and HCoV-229E as stimulation.

In the case of this clonotype: No antigen is known for it.

General study points: It was observed that, in convalescent patients, a median around 90% of reactive clones arose only post-vaccination.

Germline V gene data show CDR1 as SGHTA and CDR2 as FQGNSA. Trimming stripped 2 bases from V and 4 bases from J, with 9 bases between. CDR3 length: 14 amino acids. Treatment in this sample: approximately nine-day PBMC culture with coronavirus spike peptide pools or control peptides (ViraFEST assay). With the Oncomine TCR Beta short-read assay, DNA from cultured CD4+ T cells was sequenced. MiXCR, run by TCRdb on the PCR reads, gives a single entry per CDR3 protein. Of around 20,000 distinct CDR3 sequences listed, around half were seen once; the top ten hold 7.2%. This clonotype was sampled from a human donor who had recovered from COVID-19. The sequences come from CD4+ T cells from blood, cultured in vitro, collected before SARS-CoV-2 vaccination. This chain uses TRBV7-2 with TRBJ1-5; D remains unclear. DNA of the CDR3: TGTGCCAGCAGCTTATTTCGCGGGAATCAGCCCCAGCATTTT. Protein product: CASSLFRGNQPQHF.